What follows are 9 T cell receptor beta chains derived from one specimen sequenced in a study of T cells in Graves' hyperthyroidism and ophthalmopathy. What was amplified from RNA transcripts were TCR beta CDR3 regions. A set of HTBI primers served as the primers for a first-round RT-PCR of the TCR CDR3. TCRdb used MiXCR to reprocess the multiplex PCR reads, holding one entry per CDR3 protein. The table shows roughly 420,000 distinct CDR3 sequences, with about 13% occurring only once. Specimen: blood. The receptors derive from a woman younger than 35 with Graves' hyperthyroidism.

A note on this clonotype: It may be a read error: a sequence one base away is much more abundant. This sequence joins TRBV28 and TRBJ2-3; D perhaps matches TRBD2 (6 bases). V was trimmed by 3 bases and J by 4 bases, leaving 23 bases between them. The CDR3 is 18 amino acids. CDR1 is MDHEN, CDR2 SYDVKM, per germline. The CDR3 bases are TGTGCCAGCAGTTTGCTGAGGAGCCCTAGCGAGAGACCAGATACGCAGTATTTT. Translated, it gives CASSLLRSPSERPDTQYF. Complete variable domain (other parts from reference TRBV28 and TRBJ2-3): DVKVTQSSRYLVKRTGEKVFLECVQDMDHENMFWYRQDPGLGLRLIYFSYDVKMKEKGDIPEGYSVSREKKERFSLILESASTNQTSMYLCASSLLRSPSERPDTQYFGPGTRLTVL.

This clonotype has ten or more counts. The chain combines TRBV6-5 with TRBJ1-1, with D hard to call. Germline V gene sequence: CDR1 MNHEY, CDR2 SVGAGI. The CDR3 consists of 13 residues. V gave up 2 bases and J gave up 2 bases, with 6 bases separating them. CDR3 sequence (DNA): TGTGCCAGCAGTTACGCGGTCAACACTGAAGCTTTCTTT. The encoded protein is CASSYAVNTEAFF.

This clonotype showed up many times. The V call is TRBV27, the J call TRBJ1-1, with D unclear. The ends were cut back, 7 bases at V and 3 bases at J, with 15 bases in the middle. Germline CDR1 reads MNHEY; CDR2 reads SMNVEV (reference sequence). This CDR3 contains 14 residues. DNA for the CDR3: TGTGCCAGCACCCGGACCCGAGGGCACACTGAAGCTTTCTTT. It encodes CASTRTRGHTEAFF.

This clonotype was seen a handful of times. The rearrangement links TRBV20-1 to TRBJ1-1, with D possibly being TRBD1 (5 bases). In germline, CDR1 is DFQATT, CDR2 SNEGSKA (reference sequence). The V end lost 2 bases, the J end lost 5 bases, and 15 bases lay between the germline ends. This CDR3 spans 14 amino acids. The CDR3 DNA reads TGCAGTGCTAGATCAGGGCAGGGACCAACTGAAGCTTTCTTT. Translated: CSARSGQGPTEAFF.

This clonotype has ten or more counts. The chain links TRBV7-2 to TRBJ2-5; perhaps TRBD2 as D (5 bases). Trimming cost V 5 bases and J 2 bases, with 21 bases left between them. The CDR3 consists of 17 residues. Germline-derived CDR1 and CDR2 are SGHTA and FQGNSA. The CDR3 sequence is CASSPSRRGGEQETQYF. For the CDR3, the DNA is TGTGCCAGCAGCCCTAGCCGACGCGGAGGCGAACAAGAGACCCAGTACTTC.

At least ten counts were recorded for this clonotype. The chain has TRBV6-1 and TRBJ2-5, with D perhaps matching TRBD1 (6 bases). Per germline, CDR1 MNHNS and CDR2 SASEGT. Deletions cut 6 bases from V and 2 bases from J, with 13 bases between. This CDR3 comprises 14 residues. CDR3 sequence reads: CASRVGGQQETQYF. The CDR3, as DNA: TGTGCCAGCAGGGTTGGCGGACAGCAAGAGACCCAGTACTTC.

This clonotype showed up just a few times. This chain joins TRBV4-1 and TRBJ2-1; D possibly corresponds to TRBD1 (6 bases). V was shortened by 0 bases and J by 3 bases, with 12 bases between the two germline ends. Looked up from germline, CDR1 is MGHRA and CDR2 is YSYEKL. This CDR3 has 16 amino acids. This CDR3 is CASSQEVGDNYNEQFF. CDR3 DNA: TGCGCCAGCAGCCAAGAAGTAGGGGACAACTACAATGAGCAGTTCTTC.

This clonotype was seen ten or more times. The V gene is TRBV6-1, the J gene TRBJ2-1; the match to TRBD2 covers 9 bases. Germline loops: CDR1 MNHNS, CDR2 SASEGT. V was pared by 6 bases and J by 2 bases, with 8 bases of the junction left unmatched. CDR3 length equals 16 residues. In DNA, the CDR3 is TGTGCCAGCAGCCTTAGCGGGAGTTTACCCTACAATGAGCAGTTCTTC. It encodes CASSLSGSLPYNEQFF.

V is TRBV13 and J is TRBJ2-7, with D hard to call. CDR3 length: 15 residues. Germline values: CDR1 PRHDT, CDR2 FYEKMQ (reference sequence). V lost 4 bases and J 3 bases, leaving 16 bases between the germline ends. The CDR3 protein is CASSSRLLPLYEQYF. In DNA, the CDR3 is TGTGCCAGCAGCTCACGGCTCCTCCCCCTCTACGAGCAGTACTTC.